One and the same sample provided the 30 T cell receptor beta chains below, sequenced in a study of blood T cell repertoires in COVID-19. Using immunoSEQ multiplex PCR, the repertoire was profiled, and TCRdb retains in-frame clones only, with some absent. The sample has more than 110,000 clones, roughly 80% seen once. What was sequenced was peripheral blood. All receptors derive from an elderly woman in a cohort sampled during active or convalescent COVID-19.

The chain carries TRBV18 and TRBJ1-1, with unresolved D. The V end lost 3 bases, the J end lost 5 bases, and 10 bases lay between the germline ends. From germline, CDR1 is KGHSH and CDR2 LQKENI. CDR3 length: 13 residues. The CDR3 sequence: CASSPLSGTEAFF. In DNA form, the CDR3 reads TGTGCCAGCTCACCTCTGTCAGGAACTGAAGCTTTCTTT.

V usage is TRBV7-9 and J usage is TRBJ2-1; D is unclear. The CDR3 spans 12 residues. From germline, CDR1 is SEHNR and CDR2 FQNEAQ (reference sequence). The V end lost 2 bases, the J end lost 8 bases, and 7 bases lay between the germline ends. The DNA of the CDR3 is TGTGCCAGCAGCTTACTCGGGTATGAGCAGTTCTTC. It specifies CASSLLGYEQFF.

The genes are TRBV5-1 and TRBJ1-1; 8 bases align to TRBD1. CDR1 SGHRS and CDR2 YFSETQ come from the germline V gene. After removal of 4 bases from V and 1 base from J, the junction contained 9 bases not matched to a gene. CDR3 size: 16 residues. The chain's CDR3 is CASSLLAQGANTEAFF. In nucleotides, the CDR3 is TGCGCCAGCAGCCTTCTGGCCCAGGGGGCGAACACTGAAGCTTTCTTT.

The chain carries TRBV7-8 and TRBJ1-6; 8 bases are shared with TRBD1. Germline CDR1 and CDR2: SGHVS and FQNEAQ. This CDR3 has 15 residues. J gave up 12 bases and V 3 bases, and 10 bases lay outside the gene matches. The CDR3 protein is CASSFAGGQGGPLHF. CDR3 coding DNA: TGTGCCAGCAGCTTCGCCGGAGGACAGGGCGGACCCCTCCACTTT.

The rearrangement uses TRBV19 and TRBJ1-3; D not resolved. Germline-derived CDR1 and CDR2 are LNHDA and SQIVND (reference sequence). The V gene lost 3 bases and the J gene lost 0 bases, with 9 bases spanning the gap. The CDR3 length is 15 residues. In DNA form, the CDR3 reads TGTGCCAGTAGTATTGGCAGTAACTCTGGAAACACCATATATTTT. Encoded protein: CASSIGSNSGNTIYF.

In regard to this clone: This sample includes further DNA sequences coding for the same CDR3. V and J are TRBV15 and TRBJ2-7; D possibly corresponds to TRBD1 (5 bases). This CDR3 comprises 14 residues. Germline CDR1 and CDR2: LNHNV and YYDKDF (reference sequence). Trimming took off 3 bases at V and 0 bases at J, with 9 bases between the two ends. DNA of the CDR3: TGTGCCACCAGCAGGGGTCAGGGCTCCTACGAGCAGTACGTC. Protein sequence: CATSRGQGSYEQYV.

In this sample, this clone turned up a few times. The CDR3 nucleotides are TGTGCCAGCAGCCCTTGGACAGGGGGCCACCTTTCGGGTGGCTACACCTTC. Its protein product is CASSPWTGGHLSGGYTF. The chain employs TRBV3-1 (or the pseudogene TRBV3-2) and TRBJ1-2, with 11 bases fitting TRBD1. With V trimmed by 4 bases and J by 7 bases, 14 bases remained unmatched. The CDR3 is 17 amino acids. CDR1 and CDR2 (germline): LGHDT, YNNKEL (reference sequence).

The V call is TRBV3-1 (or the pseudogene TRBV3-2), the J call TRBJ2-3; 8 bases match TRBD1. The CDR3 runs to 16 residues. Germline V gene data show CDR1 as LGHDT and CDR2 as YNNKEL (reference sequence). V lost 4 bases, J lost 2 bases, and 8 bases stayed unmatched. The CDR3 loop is CASSLRDRGFTDTQYF. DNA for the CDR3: TGTGCCAGCAGCCTCAGAGACAGGGGCTTCACAGATACGCAGTATTTT.

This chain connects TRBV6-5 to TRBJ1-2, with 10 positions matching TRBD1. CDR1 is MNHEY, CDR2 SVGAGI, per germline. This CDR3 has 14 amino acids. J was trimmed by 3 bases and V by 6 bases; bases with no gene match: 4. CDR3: CASRPGTGDYGYTF. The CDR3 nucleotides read TGTGCCAGCAGGCCCGGGACAGGGGACTATGGCTACACCTTC.

The CDR3: CASSHGGAETQYF. The CDR3 nucleotides are TGCGCCAGCAGCCACGGCGGGGCGGAGACCCAGTACTTC. V gene TRBV4-1 combines with J gene TRBJ2-5; D possibly corresponds to TRBD2 (6 bases). The germline V gene has CDR1 MGHRA and CDR2 YSYEKL. V was cut by 3 bases and J by 5 bases, with 10 bases left in between. The CDR3 sequence is 13 residues long.

DNA for the CDR3: TGTGCCAGCAGTGACTCGGGGACTTCCTACAATGAGCAGTTCTTC. This codes for CASSDSGTSYNEQFF. This chain uses TRBV6-4 with TRBJ2-1, with D tentatively TRBD2 (6 bases). Germline V CDR1 and CDR2: MRHNA, SNTAGT. The ends were cut back, 0 bases at V and 1 base at J, with 7 bases in the middle. This CDR3 has 15 residues.

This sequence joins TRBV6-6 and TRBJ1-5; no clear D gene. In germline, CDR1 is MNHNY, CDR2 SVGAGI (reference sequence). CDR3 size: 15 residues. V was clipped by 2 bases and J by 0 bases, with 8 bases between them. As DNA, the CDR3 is TGTGCCAGCAGTTACGGACTGACTAGCAATCAGCCCCAGCATTTT. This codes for CASSYGLTSNQPQHF.

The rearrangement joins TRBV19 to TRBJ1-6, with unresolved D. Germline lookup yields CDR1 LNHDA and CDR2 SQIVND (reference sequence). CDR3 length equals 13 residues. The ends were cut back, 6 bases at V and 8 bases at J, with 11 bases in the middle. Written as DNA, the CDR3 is TGTGCCAGTAGGAAAGACCGGGATTCACCCCTCCACTTT. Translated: CASRKDRDSPLHF. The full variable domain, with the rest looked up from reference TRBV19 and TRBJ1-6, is DGGITQSPKYLFRKEGQNVTLSCEQNLNHDAMYWYRQDPGQGLRLIYYSQIVNDFQKGDIAEGYSVSREKKESFPLTVTSAQKNPTAFYLCASRKDRDSPLHFGNGTRLTVT.

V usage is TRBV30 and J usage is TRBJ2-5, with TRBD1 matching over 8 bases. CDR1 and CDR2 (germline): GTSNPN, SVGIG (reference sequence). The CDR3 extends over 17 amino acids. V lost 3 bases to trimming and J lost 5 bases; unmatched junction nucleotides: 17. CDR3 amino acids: CAWRGSNFDRGMETQYF. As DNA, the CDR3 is TGTGCCTGGAGAGGAAGCAACTTTGACAGGGGAATGGAGACCCAGTACTTC.

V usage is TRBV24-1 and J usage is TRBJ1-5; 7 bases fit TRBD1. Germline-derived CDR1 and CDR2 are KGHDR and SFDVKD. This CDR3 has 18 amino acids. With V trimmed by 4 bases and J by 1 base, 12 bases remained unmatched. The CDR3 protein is CATSDSTLTGWSNQPQHF. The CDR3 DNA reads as TGTGCCACCAGTGACTCCACTTTGACAGGGTGGAGCAATCAGCCCCAGCATTTT.

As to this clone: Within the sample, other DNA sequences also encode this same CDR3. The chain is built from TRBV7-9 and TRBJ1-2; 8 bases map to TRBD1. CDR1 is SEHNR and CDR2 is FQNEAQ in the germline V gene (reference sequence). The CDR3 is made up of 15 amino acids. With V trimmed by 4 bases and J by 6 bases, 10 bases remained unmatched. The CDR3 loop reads CASSSSDRGSHGYTF. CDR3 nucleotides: TGTGCCAGCAGCTCATCCGACAGGGGAAGTCATGGCTACACCTTC.

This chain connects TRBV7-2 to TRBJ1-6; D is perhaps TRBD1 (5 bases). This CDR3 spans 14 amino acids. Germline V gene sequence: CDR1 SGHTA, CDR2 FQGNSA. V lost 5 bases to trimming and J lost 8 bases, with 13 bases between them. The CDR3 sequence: CASSPESGDSPLHF. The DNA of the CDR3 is TGTGCCAGCAGCCCCGAATCGGGGGATTCACCCCTCCACTTT.

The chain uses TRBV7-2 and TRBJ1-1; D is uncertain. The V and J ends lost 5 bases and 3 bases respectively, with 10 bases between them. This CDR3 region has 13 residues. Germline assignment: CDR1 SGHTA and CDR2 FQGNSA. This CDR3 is CASSTDMYTEAFF. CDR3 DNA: TGTGCCAGCAGCACCGACATGTACACTGAAGCTTTCTTT.

The CDR3 sequence: CASSLSGHRNTIYF. The DNA of the CDR3 is TGTGCCAGCAGTTTATCGGGGCATCGAAACACCATATATTTT. The V gene is TRBV27, the J gene TRBJ1-3; tentatively, D is TRBD1 (5 bases). The CDR3 loop spans 14 amino acids. Trimming shortened V by 0 bases and J by 5 bases, and 8 bases separated the two germline ends. CDR1 is MNHEY and CDR2 is SMNVEV in the germline V gene (reference sequence).

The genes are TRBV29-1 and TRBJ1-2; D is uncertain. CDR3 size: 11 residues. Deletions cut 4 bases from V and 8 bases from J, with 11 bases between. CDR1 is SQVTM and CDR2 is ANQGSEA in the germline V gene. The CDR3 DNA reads TGCAGCGTTGCTCGGGGAGAAGGCTACACCTTC. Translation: CSVARGEGYTF.

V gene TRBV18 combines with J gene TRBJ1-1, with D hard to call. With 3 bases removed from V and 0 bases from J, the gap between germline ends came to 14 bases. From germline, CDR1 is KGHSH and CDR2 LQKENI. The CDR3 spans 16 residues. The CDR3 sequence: CASSPGTRAMNTEAFF. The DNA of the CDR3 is TGTGCCAGCTCACCTGGTACGAGGGCCATGAACACTGAAGCTTTCTTT. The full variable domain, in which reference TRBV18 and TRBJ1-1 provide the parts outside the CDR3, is NAGVMQNPRHLVRRRGQEARLRCSPMKGHSHVYWYRQLPEEGLKFMVYLQKENIIDESGMPKERFSAEFPKEGPSILRIQQVVRGDSAAYFCASSPGTRAMNTEAFFGQGTRLTVV.

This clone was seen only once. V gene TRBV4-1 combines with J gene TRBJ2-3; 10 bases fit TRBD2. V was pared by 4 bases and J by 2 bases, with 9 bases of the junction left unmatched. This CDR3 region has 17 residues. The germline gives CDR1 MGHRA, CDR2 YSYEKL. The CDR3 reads CASSPFFSGGSTDTQYF. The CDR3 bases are TGCGCCAGCAGCCCATTCTTTAGCGGGGGGTCCACAGATACGCAGTATTTT.

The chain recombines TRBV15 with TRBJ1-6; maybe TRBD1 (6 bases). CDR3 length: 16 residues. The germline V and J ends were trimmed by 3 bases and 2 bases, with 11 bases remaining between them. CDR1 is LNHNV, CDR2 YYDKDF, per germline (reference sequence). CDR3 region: CATSSGTGTYNSPLHF. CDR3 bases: TGTGCCACCAGCAGTGGCACAGGGACCTATAATTCACCCCTCCACTTT.

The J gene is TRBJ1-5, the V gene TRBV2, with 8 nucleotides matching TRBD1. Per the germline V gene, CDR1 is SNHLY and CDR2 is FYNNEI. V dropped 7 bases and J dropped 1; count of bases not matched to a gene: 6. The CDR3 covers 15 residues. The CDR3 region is CASTLTGESNQPQHF. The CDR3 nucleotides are TGTGCCAGCACCCTGACAGGGGAAAGCAATCAGCCCCAGCATTTT.

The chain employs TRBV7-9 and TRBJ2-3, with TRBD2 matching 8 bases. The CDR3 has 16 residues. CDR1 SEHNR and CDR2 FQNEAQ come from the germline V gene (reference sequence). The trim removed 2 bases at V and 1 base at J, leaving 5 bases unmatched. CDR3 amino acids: CASSLISGGGTDTQYF. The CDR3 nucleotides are TGTGCCAGCAGCTTAATCTCCGGGGGGGGCACAGATACGCAGTATTTT.

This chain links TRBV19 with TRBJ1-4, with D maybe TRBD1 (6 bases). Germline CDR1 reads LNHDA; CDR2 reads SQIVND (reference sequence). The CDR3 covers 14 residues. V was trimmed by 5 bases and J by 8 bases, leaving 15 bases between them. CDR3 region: CASSLRGGAEKLFF. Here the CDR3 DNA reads TGTGCCAGTAGTCTCCGAGGGGGGGCGGAAAAACTGTTTTTT.

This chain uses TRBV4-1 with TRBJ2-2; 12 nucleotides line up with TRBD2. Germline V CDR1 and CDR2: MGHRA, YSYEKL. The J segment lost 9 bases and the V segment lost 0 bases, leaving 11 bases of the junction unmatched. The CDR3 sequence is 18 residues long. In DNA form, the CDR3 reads TGCGCCAGCAGCCAAGAGGGCCTAGCGGGGGGGGTAAGCAGGGAGCTGTTTTTT. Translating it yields CASSQEGLAGGVSRELFF.

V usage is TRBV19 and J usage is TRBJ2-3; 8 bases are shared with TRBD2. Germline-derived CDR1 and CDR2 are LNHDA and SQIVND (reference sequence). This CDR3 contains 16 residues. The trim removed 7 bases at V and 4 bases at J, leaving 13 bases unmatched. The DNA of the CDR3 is TGTGCCAGTAAATTGATTTACGGGGGGGGCGCAGATACGCAGTATTTT. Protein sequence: CASKLIYGGGADTQYF.

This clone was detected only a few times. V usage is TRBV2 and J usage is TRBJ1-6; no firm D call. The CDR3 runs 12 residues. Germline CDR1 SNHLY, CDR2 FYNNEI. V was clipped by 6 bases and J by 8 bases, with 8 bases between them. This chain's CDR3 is CASRRGDSPLHF. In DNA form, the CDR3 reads TGTGCCAGCAGGCGGGGAGATTCACCCCTCCACTTT.

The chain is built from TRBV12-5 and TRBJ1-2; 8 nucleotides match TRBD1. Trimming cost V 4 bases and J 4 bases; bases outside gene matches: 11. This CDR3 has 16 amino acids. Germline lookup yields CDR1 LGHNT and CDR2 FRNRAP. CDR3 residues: CASGWIGQGRSYGYTF. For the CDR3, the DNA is TGTGCTAGTGGTTGGATTGGACAGGGAAGGAGCTATGGCTACACCTTC.